The present T cell receptor beta chain was sequenced within a study of sequential checkpoint blockade in melanoma. Study-level background: Arm A got nivolumab then ipilimumab; arm B the reverse, 1:1.

Produced via immunoSEQ multiplex PCR; TCRdb's table is partial and in-frame only. The profile covers 35,000 to 50,000 clones, with roughly 90% appearing a single time and approximately 12% taken by the ten largest. Treatment defined: randomized to nivolumab then ipilimumab (arm A) or the reverse (arm B). The clonotype originates from a human donor with melanoma. Sequencing was performed on CD8+ T cells sorted from blood (inferred from file names), taken from a patient given nivolumab and ipilimumab in sequence.

CDR3 sequence (DNA): TGTGCCAGCAGACAGGGAGGGGACTACGAGCAGTACTTC. It encodes CASRQGGDYEQYF. The gene calls are TRBV6-6 and TRBJ2-7, with D possibly TRBD2 on 7 matching bases. The CDR3 is 13 residues long. Trimming removed 6 bases at V and 3 bases at J, with 12 bases between. CDR1 and CDR2 (germline): MNHNY, SVGAGI (reference sequence).